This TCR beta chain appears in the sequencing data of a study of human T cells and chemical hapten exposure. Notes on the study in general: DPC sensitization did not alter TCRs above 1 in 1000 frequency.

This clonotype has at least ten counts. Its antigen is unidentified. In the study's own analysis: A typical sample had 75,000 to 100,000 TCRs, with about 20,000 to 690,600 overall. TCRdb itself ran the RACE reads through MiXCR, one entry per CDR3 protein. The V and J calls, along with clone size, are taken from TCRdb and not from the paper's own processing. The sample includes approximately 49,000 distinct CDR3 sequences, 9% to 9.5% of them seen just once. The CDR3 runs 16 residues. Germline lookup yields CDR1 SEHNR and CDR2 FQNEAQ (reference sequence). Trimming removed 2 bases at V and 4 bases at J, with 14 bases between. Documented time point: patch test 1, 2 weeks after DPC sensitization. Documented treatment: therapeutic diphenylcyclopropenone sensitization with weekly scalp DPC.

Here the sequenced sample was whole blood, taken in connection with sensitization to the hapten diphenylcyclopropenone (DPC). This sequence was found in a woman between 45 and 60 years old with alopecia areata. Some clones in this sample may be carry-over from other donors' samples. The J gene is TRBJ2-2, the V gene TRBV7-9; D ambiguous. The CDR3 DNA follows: TGTGCCAGCAGCTTATGGGGTGGCAGGTCCACCGGGGAGCTGTTTTTT. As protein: CASSLWGGRSTGELFF.